These 21 T cell receptor beta chains were sequenced from one sample in a study of T cells in localized non-small cell lung cancer. TCRdb's table, derived via immunoSEQ multiplex PCR, lists solely in-frame clones and lacks some. Of about 2,900 clones in the sample, approximately 35% were seen once. Source: normal lung tissue next to the tumor, taken before any cancer treatment. Receptors were obtained from a male donor older than 55 with stage I squamous cell lung carcinoma.

This clone has only a few counts. The chain uses TRBV7-7 and TRBJ2-1; the D gene is possibly TRBD2 (6 bases). CDR1 is SSHAT and CDR2 is FNYEAQ in the germline V gene (reference sequence). This CDR3 is 16 amino acids long. The V gene lost 5 bases and the J gene lost 3 bases, with 17 bases spanning the gap. The CDR3 nucleotides are TGTGCCAGCAGCCCTGGGATTGGGGGGAACTACAATGAGCAGTTCTTC. This translates into CASSPGIGGNYNEQFF.

In this sample, this clone turned up a few times. V gene TRBV19 combines with J gene TRBJ1-6; 7 positions match TRBD1. The ends lost 7 bases at V and 8 bases at J; junction bases unmatched: 11. The CDR3 has 15 amino acids. From germline, CDR1 is LNHDA and CDR2 SQIVND (reference sequence). This chain's CDR3 is CASTPSGTAYSPLHF. As DNA, the CDR3 is TGTGCCAGTACGCCCTCCGGGACAGCCTATTCACCCCTCCACTTT.

The chain recombines TRBV19 with TRBJ1-5; D perhaps matches TRBD1 (6 bases). Trimming pared 6 bases from V and 7 bases from J, leaving 22 bases between. This CDR3 region has 16 residues. Germline V gene lookup returns CDR1 LNHDA and CDR2 SQIVND (reference sequence). CDR3 residues: CASSFGVLGGEQPQHF. The CDR3 DNA sequence: TGTGCCAGTAGCTTCGGGGTTCTAGGGGGTGAGCAGCCCCAGCATTTT.

The chain links TRBV5-1 to TRBJ1-1, with 7 bases matching TRBD1. Germline trimming cut 7 bases from V and 5 bases from J; bases unmatched to any gene: 14. Per the germline V gene, CDR1 is SGHRS and CDR2 is YFSETQ. The CDR3 extends over 15 amino acids. CDR3 sequence reads: CASSRRFQGVTEAFF. CDR3 nucleotides: TGCGCCAGCTCCAGGAGATTCCAGGGGGTAACTGAAGCTTTCTTT.

The chain combines TRBV27 with TRBJ1-1; D is unclear. The germline gives CDR1 MNHEY, CDR2 SMNVEV (reference sequence). The CDR3 has 14 amino acids. V was clipped by 2 bases and J by 2 bases, with 9 bases between them. The CDR3 DNA reads as TGTGCCAGCAGTTTAGGGGTGCTCAACACTGAAGCTTTCTTT. It specifies CASSLGVLNTEAFF.

This clone is categorized as medium-sized. The V and J genes are TRBV9 and TRBJ1-2; the match to TRBD1 covers 8 bases. This CDR3 has 14 amino acids. Germline trimming cut 5 bases from V and 5 bases from J; bases unmatched to any gene: 8. Germline-derived CDR1 and CDR2 are SGDLS and YYNGEE. Here the CDR3 reads CASSLHRGRYGYTF. The CDR3 DNA reads as TGTGCCAGCAGTCTCCACAGGGGGAGGTATGGCTACACCTTC.

By share, this clone ranks as medium-sized. The rearrangement joins TRBV6-8 to TRBJ1-5, with 10 positions matching TRBD1. This CDR3 has 15 residues. Trimming at V came to 6 bases and at J to 2 bases, leaving 4 bases not matched to a gene. The V gene's germline CDR1 is MNHGY and CDR2 SAAAGT. In DNA, the CDR3 is TGTGCCAGCAGAGGGACAGGGGTTGGCAATCAGCCCCAGCATTTT. This translates into CASRGTGVGNQPQHF.

This chain joins TRBV18 and TRBJ2-7, with D maybe TRBD1 (7 bases). Germline V gene sequence: CDR1 KGHSH, CDR2 LQKENI. V gave up 7 bases and J gave up 2 bases, with 18 bases separating them. The CDR3 has 15 residues. The CDR3, as DNA: TGTGCCAGCTTACATGGCGCGGGACAGACCTACGAGCAGTACTTC. This codes for CASLHGAGQTYEQYF.

V is TRBV30 and J is TRBJ2-1, with 11 bases aligning to TRBD2. The CDR3 loop spans 14 amino acids. The germline CDR1 and CDR2 sequences are GTSNPN and SVGIG (reference sequence). V dropped 4 bases and J dropped 3; count of bases not matched to a gene: 2. Written as DNA, the CDR3 is TGTGCCTGGACTAGCGGGGGGTACTACAATGAGCAGTTCTTC. Protein: CAWTSGGYYNEQFF.

The V gene is TRBV18, the J gene TRBJ2-4; 7 bases are shared with TRBD2. Germline V lookup: CDR1 KGHSH, CDR2 LQKENI. The CDR3 runs 16 residues. V trimming: 4 bases; J trimming: 7 bases; junction bases outside the gene matches: 13. The CDR3 protein is CASSRTLSGAGNIQYF. CDR3 DNA sequence: TGTGCCAGCTCACGTACCCTGAGCGGGGCGGGGAACATTCAGTACTTC.

By sample fraction, this clone is large (0.1 to 1%). The CDR3, as DNA: TGTGCCTGGGACGGACCAGGGACAGGGGAAGAGACCCAGTACTTC. This gives the protein CAWDGPGTGEETQYF. The rearrangement uses TRBV30 and TRBJ2-5; 10 bases align to TRBD1. Unmatched junction bases numbered 9, after V lost 5 bases and J lost 3 bases. Germline CDR1 and CDR2: GTSNPN and SVGIG (reference sequence). The CDR3 extends over 15 amino acids.

The chain uses TRBV28 and TRBJ2-3; D remains ambiguous. Germline V gene sequence: CDR1 MDHEN, CDR2 SYDVKM. The CDR3 extends over 15 amino acids. Between the trimmed V and J ends, which lost 0 bases and 5 bases, there was a span of 12 bases. The CDR3 loop is CASSLWGFGGDTQYF. DNA of the CDR3: TGTGCCAGCAGTTTATGGGGGTTTGGTGGAGATACGCAGTATTTT.

By sample share, this clone is medium-sized. The chain uses TRBV11-3 and TRBJ1-1, with 7 bases aligning to TRBD1. The CDR3 spans 14 residues. Germline V gives CDR1 SGHNT, CDR2 YENEEA. V gave up 6 bases and J gave up 4 bases; unmatched junction bases: 8. The CDR3 region is CASSKGSGGTEAFF. CDR3 coding DNA: TGTGCCAGCAGTAAAGGATCAGGGGGCACTGAAGCTTTCTTT.

The genes are TRBV6-8 and TRBJ2-7; 11 nucleotides match TRBD2. The CDR3 runs 15 residues. The germline V gene encodes CDR1 MNHGY and CDR2 SAAAGT. Germline trimming cut 5 bases from V and 4 bases from J; bases unmatched to any gene: 7. CDR3 loop: CASSDRGLADYEQYF. The CDR3 DNA follows: TGTGCCAGCAGTGACCGGGGACTAGCGGATTACGAGCAGTACTTC.

A few counts support this clone. The rearrangement uses TRBV11-3 and TRBJ2-3; TRBD2 matches at 12 bases. The CDR3 runs 15 residues. The ends lost 5 bases at V and 1 base at J; junction bases unmatched: 1. CDR1 is SGHNT and CDR2 is YENEEA in the germline V gene. The CDR3 sequence: CASSRTSGGTDTQYF. The CDR3 coding sequence is TGTGCCAGCAGCCGGACTAGCGGGGGCACAGATACGCAGTATTTT.

The chain combines TRBV6-8 with TRBJ1-2; no definite D call. Looked up from germline, CDR1 is MNHGY and CDR2 is SAAAGT. The CDR3 contains 12 residues. The ends were cut back, 2 bases at V and 8 bases at J, with 9 bases in the middle. DNA of the CDR3: TGTGCCAGCAGTTACCAGGCTACGGGCTACACCTTC. Translated: CASSYQATGYTF.

Details on this clone: At one end the junction does not follow the germline gene, possibly because of a read error. The chain employs TRBV2 and TRBJ2-4; a possible D gene is TRBD1 (6 bases). This CDR3 is 12 amino acids long. Looked up from germline, CDR1 is SNHLY and CDR2 is FYNNEI. This CDR3 reads CASSSVQGALDF. The CDR3 bases are TGTGCCAGCAGCTCGGTACAGGGAGCCTTGGACTTC.

The V and J genes are TRBV25-1 and TRBJ1-1; tentatively, D is TRBD1 (5 bases). Trimming took 1 base from V and 6 from J, leaving 18 bases between them. The CDR3 length is 16 residues. The germline CDR1 and CDR2 sequences are MGHDK and SYGVNS. The CDR3 region has the DNA TGTGCCAGCAGTGAATCCGAGGGGTGGAGGGGATCTGAAGCTTTCTTT. Its protein is CASSESEGWRGSEAFF.

The chain carries TRBV9 and TRBJ1-6; no clear D. Germline V gives CDR1 SGDLS, CDR2 YYNGEE. The CDR3 is 14 amino acids. The V and J ends lost 7 bases and 10 bases respectively, with 18 bases between them. The CDR3 nucleotides read TGTGCCAGCCGGGGTGATGGGCAAGGCTCACCCCTCCACTTT. This encodes CASRGDGQGSPLHF.

The V gene is TRBV5-1, the J gene TRBJ2-5; 9 nucleotides agree with TRBD1. Germline trimming cut 3 bases from V and 2 bases from J; bases unmatched to any gene: 5. This CDR3 is built from 15 residues. Germline CDR1 reads SGHRS; CDR2 reads YFSETQ. The CDR3 here is CASSWGTGRQETQYF. CDR3 DNA: TGCGCCAGCAGCTGGGGGACAGGGCGGCAAGAGACCCAGTACTTC.

V usage is TRBV19 and J usage is TRBJ2-3; D call uncertain. The CDR3 covers 13 residues. Trimming left V 1 base short and J 5 bases short, with 7 bases between. Germline assignment: CDR1 LNHDA and CDR2 SQIVND (reference sequence). In nucleotides, the CDR3 is TGTGCCAGTAGTATAGGCTTTAAAGATACGCAGTATTTT. Its protein is CASSIGFKDTQYF.